Shown below are 5 T cell receptor beta chains from a single sample sequenced in a study of human versus mouse CDR3 diversity and MHC coevolution (TCRdb year 2017). The library was obtained by the immunoSEQ multiplex PCR assay. In TCRdb, the immuneACCESS table is reduced to in-frame sequences with V and J assigned. These tables do not hold every clone; where another copy was compared, an unresolved V gene accounts for under half, and the others remain unexplained. The sample table holds tens of thousands of clones, of which 93% were seen once. 1.1% to 1.5% of the sample comes from the top ten. The sample consisted of naive CD4+ T cells from blood. In light of the paper, this sample's cell subset or site label describes: CD45RO-negative CD62L-positive naive CD4 T cells. Source of these receptors: a person between 25 and 69 years old in good health.

The rearrangement links TRBV15 to TRBJ2-1, with 8 bases lining up with TRBD2. The V and J ends lost 0 bases and 7 bases, in that order; junction bases with no gene match: 2. CDR3 length: 14 residues. Germline values: CDR1 LNHNV, CDR2 YYDKDF (reference sequence). CDR3: CATSREVAGNEQFF. For the CDR3, the DNA is TGTGCCACCAGCAGAGAGGTAGCGGGGAATGAGCAGTTCTTC.

This sequence joins TRBV19 and TRBJ1-1; D uncertain. Germline V CDR1 and CDR2: LNHDA, SQIVND (reference sequence). Trimming shortened V by 8 bases and J by 5 bases, and 9 bases separated the two germline ends. The CDR3 totals 11 residues. CDR3 residues: CASLSRTEAFF. In DNA form, the CDR3 reads TGTGCCAGTTTATCCCGGACTGAAGCTTTCTTT.

This clone was seen a single time. CDR3 amino acids: CASSSPGGSYEQYF. CDR3 bases: TGTGCCAGCAGCTCCCCGGGAGGCAGCTACGAGCAGTACTTC. The chain carries TRBV5-4 and TRBJ2-7, with TRBD2 identical over 7 bases. The CDR3 is 14 residues long. CDR1 is SGHNT, CDR2 YYREEE, per germline (reference sequence). V lost 3 bases to trimming and J lost 3 bases; unmatched junction nucleotides: 6.

The CDR3 DNA is TGCGCCAGCAGCACTGGAGGTGGGGTTTACGAGCAGTACTTC. It yields the protein CASSTGGGVYEQYF. The rearrangement links TRBV5-1 to TRBJ2-7; TRBD2 is a possible D gene (5 bases). Germline values: CDR1 SGHRS, CDR2 YFSETQ. The CDR3 loop spans 14 amino acids. V was cut by 4 bases and J by 4 bases, with 15 bases left in between.

The J gene is TRBJ2-1, the V gene TRBV4-2; 10 bases line up with TRBD2. This CDR3 has 14 residues. In germline, CDR1 is LGHNA, CDR2 YNFKEQ. V was clipped by 4 bases and J by 8 bases; unmatched bases: 5. The CDR3 sequence: CASSPLAGVDEQFF. In DNA form, the CDR3 reads TGTGCCAGCAGCCCTCTAGCGGGAGTCGATGAGCAGTTCTTC.